This passage covers 20 T cell receptor beta chains from one sample sequenced in a study of blood T cell repertoires in COVID-19 (dated by TCRdb to 2020 to 2021). The library was obtained by the immunoSEQ multiplex PCR assay. TCRdb obtained this table from immuneACCESS and retained in-frame rearrangements with V and J assigned. These tables miss some clones; where compared with another copy, unresolved V genes account for less than half of the shortfall, and the remainder is unexplained. The table for this sample lists about 350,000 clones; roughly nine tenths of them were counted only once. 3.5% to 4% of the sample is held by the ten biggest clonotypes. Material: peripheral blood. The receptor source for this set is an older woman with COVID-19, enrolled during active disease.

V usage is TRBV7-9 and J usage is TRBJ2-2; 9 nucleotides agree with TRBD1. The germline V gene has CDR1 SEHNR and CDR2 FQNEAQ (reference sequence). The junction had 14 bases not matched to a gene; V was cut back by 5 bases and J by 7 bases. This CDR3 comprises 17 residues. The CDR3: CASSLLRGQGYHGELFF. The CDR3 DNA reads as TGTGCCAGCAGCCTTCTCCGGGGACAGGGATATCACGGGGAGCTGTTTTTT.

CDR3 bases: TGTGCAAGTCGCTTAGTGTTCTGGGCGGGGTACAATGAGCAGTTCTTC. Protein sequence: CASRLVFWAGYNEQFF. The J gene is TRBJ2-1, the V gene TRBV12-2; the DNA was not compared with TRBD2, the D call given in the table. TRBV12-2 is flagged as a pseudogene. This CDR3 has 16 amino acids.

The rearrangement links TRBV28 to TRBJ2-1; 11 nucleotides align to TRBD2. The CDR3 spans 15 residues. The junction had 4 bases not matched to a gene; V was cut back by 6 bases and J by 3 bases. Per the germline V gene, CDR1 is MDHEN and CDR2 is SYDVKM. Here the CDR3 DNA reads TGTGCCAGCAGGGTGACTAGCGGGGACTACAATGAGCAGTTCTTC. It translates to CASRVTSGDYNEQFF.

The gene calls are TRBV27 and TRBJ2-6, with TRBD1 identical over 7 bases. Germline V gives CDR1 MNHEY, CDR2 SMNVEV (reference sequence). J was trimmed by 0 bases and V by 2 bases; bases with no gene match: 4. The CDR3 consists of 17 residues. CDR3 sequence (DNA): TGTGCCAGCAGTTTAAAGGGACAGAACTCTGGGGCCAACGTCCTGACTTTC. Translating gives CASSLKGQNSGANVLTF.

The chain employs TRBV7-8 and TRBJ1-5; 9 positions match TRBD1. Germline assignment: CDR1 SGHVS and CDR2 FQNEAQ. Losses at the gene ends were 5 bases for V and 6 bases for J; bases not matched to a gene: 8. The CDR3 covers 15 residues. CDR3 nucleotides: TGTGCCAGCAGCAAGAAACAGGGGGCGCGTCAGCCCCAGCATTTT. Protein product: CASSKKQGARQPQHF.

The V gene is TRBV28, the J gene TRBJ1-1; D is uncertain. Germline V lookup: CDR1 MDHEN, CDR2 SYDVKM. The CDR3 is 14 residues long. The germline V and J ends were trimmed by 3 bases and 0 bases, with 8 bases remaining between them. The CDR3, as DNA: TGTGCCAGCAGTTTCGGAGGCTTGAACACTGAAGCTTTCTTT. Its translation is CASSFGGLNTEAFF.

The CDR3 loop is CASSKGDYPDYEQYF. DNA for the CDR3: TGTGCCAGCAGCAAAGGGGACTACCCGGACTACGAGCAGTACTTC. The chain combines TRBV21-1 with TRBJ2-7; the D call of TRBD2 is as the table states it, not checked on the DNA. TRBV21-1 is tagged as a pseudogene. The CDR3 length is 15 residues.

The J gene is TRBJ1-3, the V gene TRBV5-1, with TRBD1 identical over 9 bases. J lost 6 bases, V lost 1 base, and 5 bases had no gene match. In germline, CDR1 is SGHRS, CDR2 YFSETQ. This CDR3 comprises 15 residues. CDR3 protein: CASSLTGGFENTIYF. CDR3 coding DNA: TGCGCCAGCAGCTTGACAGGGGGCTTTGAAAACACCATATATTTT. Full variable domain (remainder filled in from reference TRBV5-1 and TRBJ1-3): KAGVTQTPRYLIKTRGQQVTLSCSPISGHRSVSWYQQTPGQGLQFLFEYFSETQRNKGNFPGRFSGRQFSNSRSEMNVSTLELGDSALYLCASSLTGGFENTIYFGEGSWLTVV.

This clone occurred once. V usage is TRBV5-1 and J usage is TRBJ2-2, with TRBD1 as a possible D gene (5 bases). The V gene lost 3 bases and the J gene lost 1 base, with 7 bases spanning the gap. Germline values: CDR1 SGHRS, CDR2 YFSETQ. The CDR3 consists of 14 residues. The CDR3 nucleotides read TGCGCCAGCAGCTATACAGGGAACACCGGGGAGCTGTTTTTT. Protein sequence: CASSYTGNTGELFF. The full variable domain, rest sourced from reference TRBV5-1 and TRBJ2-2, is KAGVTQTPRYLIKTRGQQVTLSCSPISGHRSVSWYQQTPGQGLQFLFEYFSETQRNKGNFPGRFSGRQFSNSRSEMNVSTLELGDSALYLCASSYTGNTGELFFGEGSRLTVL.

The chain has TRBV5-1 and TRBJ1-1; 8 bases line up with TRBD1. CDR3 length equals 13 residues. Germline-derived CDR1 and CDR2 are SGHRS and YFSETQ. V shed 4 bases and J 11 bases; nucleotides not matched to a gene: 10. The CDR3 DNA follows: TGCGCCAGCAGCCTAGGACAGGGCTGGAAGGCTTTCTTT. It is translated as CASSLGQGWKAFF. The complete variable domain, with remaining parts taken from reference TRBV5-1 and TRBJ1-1, reads KAGVTQTPRYLIKTRGQQVTLSCSPISGHRSVSWYQQTPGQGLQFLFEYFSETQRNKGNFPGRFSGRQFSNSRSEMNVSTLELGDSALYLCASSLGQGWKAFFGQGTRLTVV.

The chain couples TRBV15 to TRBJ2-3; TRBD2 might be the D (5 bases). Trimming took 0 bases from V and 3 from J, leaving 22 bases between them. In germline, CDR1 is LNHNV, CDR2 YYDKDF (reference sequence). The CDR3 length is 19 residues. Written as DNA, the CDR3 is TGTGCCACCAGCAGAGATCCGAGGGCGAGGGTTCAAGAAACAGATACGCAGTATTTT. Amino acid sequence: CATSRDPRARVQETDTQYF.

V gene TRBV7-2 combines with J gene TRBJ2-1, with TRBD1 identical over 7 bases. The CDR3 length is 16 residues. V was pared by 5 bases and J by 5 bases, with 12 bases of the junction left unmatched. Germline V gene data show CDR1 as SGHTA and CDR2 as FQGNSA. Written as DNA, the CDR3 is TGTGCCAGCAGCACCTTCCCGGGGACAGCAAACAATGAGCAGTTCTTC. Its protein is CASSTFPGTANNEQFF.

The chain recombines TRBV7-8 with TRBJ2-2, with D perhaps matching TRBD2 (6 bases). Trimming cost V 5 bases and J 2 bases, with 9 bases left between them. CDR3 length equals 14 residues. Germline CDR1 and CDR2: SGHVS and FQNEAQ. CDR3 in amino acids: CASSPGGNTGELFF. CDR3 nucleotides: TGTGCCAGCAGCCCCGGGGGAAACACCGGGGAGCTGTTTTTT.

The J gene is TRBJ2-6, the V gene TRBV27; D is perhaps TRBD2 (6 bases). CDR3 size: 19 residues. The V gene lost 1 base and the J gene lost 2 bases, with 18 bases spanning the gap. The V gene's germline CDR1 is MNHEY and CDR2 SMNVEV (reference sequence). In DNA form, the CDR3 reads TGTGCCAGCAGTTTATGGTCGGTGCGGGGCGGAGCTGGGGCCAACGTCCTGACTTTC. Translated: CASSLWSVRGGAGANVLTF.

This clone has just a few counts. The chain has TRBV14 and TRBJ1-2; D uncertain. CDR3 length equals 13 residues. Trimming left V 2 bases short and J 6 bases short, with 10 bases between. Germline-derived CDR1 and CDR2 are SGHDN and FVKESK. CDR3 protein: CASSQRHADGYTF. For the CDR3, the DNA is TGTGCCAGCAGCCAAAGACACGCCGATGGCTACACCTTC. Complete variable domain (other parts from reference TRBV14 and TRBJ1-2): EAGVTQFPSHSVIEKGQTVTLRCDPISGHDNLYWYRRVMGKEIKFLLHFVKESKQDESGMPNNRFLAERTGGTYSTLKVQPAELEDSGVYFCASSQRHADGYTFGSGTRLTVV.

J is TRBJ2-7 and V is TRBV6-6; 8 bases are a match to TRBD1. V dropped 5 bases and J dropped 2; count of bases not matched to a gene: 5. CDR1 and CDR2 from the germline V gene are MNHNY and SVGAGI (reference sequence). The CDR3 totals 14 residues. The CDR3, as DNA: TGTGCCAGCAGTGGGACAGGCCGTACCTACGAGCAGTACTTC. Translated, it gives CASSGTGRTYEQYF.

J is TRBJ1-2 and V is TRBV7-9; 9 bases are shared with TRBD1. The trim removed 6 bases at V and 4 bases at J, leaving 3 bases unmatched. Germline values: CDR1 SEHNR, CDR2 FQNEAQ (reference sequence). The CDR3 is made up of 13 amino acids. DNA of the CDR3: TGTGCCAGCAGATCGACAGGGGGCTATGGCTACACCTTC. This codes for CASRSTGGYGYTF.

V usage is TRBV28 and J usage is TRBJ1-2; no firm D call. There are 13 residues in the CDR3. Germline lookup yields CDR1 MDHEN and CDR2 SYDVKM. V was clipped by 5 bases and J by 0 bases, with 7 bases between them. The CDR3 DNA is TGTGCCAGCAGTCTACCTACTAACTATGGCTACACCTTC. Translation gives CASSLPTNYGYTF.

This clone was picked up one time. CDR3 loop: CASSRTVLAYSPLHF. CDR3 sequence (DNA): TGTGCCAGCAGTCGGACAGTTTTGGCATATTCACCCCTCCACTTT. The rearrangement links TRBV6-5 to TRBJ1-6, with a tentative D call TRBD1 (6 bases). CDR3 length: 15 amino acids. V dropped 5 bases and J dropped 8 bases, with 16 bases sitting between them. Germline V gives CDR1 MNHEY, CDR2 SVGAGI.

The chain uses TRBV5-1 and TRBJ1-2; 7 positions match TRBD1. The germline gives CDR1 SGHRS, CDR2 YFSETQ. Trimming at V came to 3 bases and at J to 4 bases, leaving 9 bases not matched to a gene. The CDR3 contains 15 residues. CDR3 nucleotide sequence: TGCGCCAGCAGCTCTCAAGGGGGCTCGGGCTATGGCTACACCTTC. Amino acids: CASSSQGGSGYGYTF.